The 29 T cell receptor beta chains below come from one sample, sequenced in a study of monozygotic twins with inflammatory bowel disease. TCRdb re-called the 5' RACE reads; every CDR3 protein appears as one record, without DNA. Here the sample table reports about 300,000 distinct CDR3 sequences. Sequencing was done on a sample of blood. The receptors were gathered from a human donor with ulcerative colitis or Crohn's disease, or a healthy co-twin of an affected twin (not recorded which).

This chain connects TRBV12-3 or TRBV12-4 to TRBJ1-6. The CDR3 length is 12 residues. CDR3: CASSFPSSPLHF.

The chain uses TRBV24-1 and TRBJ2-2; TCRdb's assignment of TRBD1 cannot be checked, as there is no DNA. The CDR3 totals 12 residues. Germline V gives CDR1 KGHDR, CDR2 SFDVKD. This CDR3 reads CATLTDTGELFF.

The chain recombines TRBV20-1 with TRBJ2-3; as DNA is missing, the TRBD2 call by TCRdb cannot be tested. CDR3 size: 14 residues. The germline V gene has CDR1 DFQATT and CDR2 SNEGSKA (reference sequence). This CDR3 is CSPMDSFELNTQYF.

The CDR3: CSALGHGEQFF. The gene calls are TRBV20-1 and TRBJ2-1. This CDR3 has 11 residues. Germline V CDR1 and CDR2: DFQATT, SNEGSKA (reference sequence).

The chain employs TRBV18 and TRBJ2-3. The CDR3 runs 15 residues. Germline loops: CDR1 KGHSH, CDR2 LQKENI. CDR3: CASSPPRPTTDTQYF.

The chain is built from TRBV7-3 and TRBJ2-3. The CDR3 has 13 amino acids. In germline, CDR1 is SGHTA, CDR2 FQGTGA. The CDR3: CASSSSWLDTQYF.

The chain recombines TRBV6-1 with TRBJ2-3; the D call from TCRdb, TRBD2, cannot be confirmed without DNA. The CDR3 runs 15 residues. Germline CDR1 MNHNS, CDR2 SASEGT. CDR3 loop: CASTPVDKLTDTQYF.

The CDR3 is CASSLDGLSHETQYF. This chain uses TRBV7-9 with TRBJ2-5. The CDR3 consists of 15 residues. Germline V CDR1 and CDR2: SEHNR, FQNEAQ (reference sequence).

The rearrangement links TRBV6-2 or TRBV6-3 to TRBJ2-2; TCRdb's D call, TRBD2, is unchecked because there is no DNA. Germline-derived CDR1 and CDR2 are MNHEY and SVGEGT. The CDR3 is 16 amino acids. CDR3: CASSYSRGLSPGELFF.

The chain combines TRBV10-3 with TRBJ1-4; checking the TCRdb D call of TRBD1 is not possible without DNA. The CDR3 consists of 12 residues. The germline CDR1 and CDR2 sequences are ENHRY and SYGVKD. CDR3 loop: CATRDPNEKLFF.

This CDR3 is CASSLNPRGNEQFF. The chain uses TRBV5-1 and TRBJ2-1; TCRdb's D call, TRBD1, is unchecked because there is no DNA. CDR3 size: 14 residues. CDR1 is SGHRS and CDR2 is YFSETQ in the germline V gene.

The V call is TRBV6-2 or TRBV6-3, the J call TRBJ2-2; without DNA, the TCRdb call of TRBD1 cannot be checked. In germline, CDR1 is MNHEY, CDR2 SVGEGT. This CDR3 contains 15 residues. CDR3 sequence: CASNPTGLATGELFF.

This rearrangement joins TRBV18 to TRBJ2-5. The CDR3 consists of 15 residues. Germline-derived CDR1 and CDR2 are KGHSH and LQKENI. CDR3: CASSPRSGSQETQYF.

The chain couples TRBV4-3 to TRBJ2-3; the TCRdb call, TRBD1, lacks DNA for checking. Germline V lookup: CDR1 LGHNA, CDR2 YSLEER. This CDR3 has 15 residues. The CDR3 reads CASSNAGHNTDTQYF.

V gene TRBV9 combines with J gene TRBJ2-1; absent DNA, TCRdb's TRBD1 call cannot be checked. Germline CDR1 reads SGDLS; CDR2 reads YYNGEE. The CDR3 runs to 16 residues. The CDR3 protein is CASSASHGGGINEQFF.

The V and J genes are TRBV5-6 and TRBJ1-6. Germline V gene sequence: CDR1 SGHDT, CDR2 YYEEEE. CDR3 length: 14 amino acids. The CDR3 protein is CASSTPRWNSPLHF.

This rearrangement joins TRBV29-1 to TRBJ2-7; as DNA is missing, the TRBD2 call by TCRdb cannot be tested. Germline CDR1 SQVTM, CDR2 ANQGSEA. The CDR3 contains 13 residues. CDR3 sequence: CSVNGRGGNEQYF.

The CDR3 sequence: CASSLGDRQYNEQFF. The gene calls are TRBV7-9 and TRBJ2-1; TCRdb outputs TRBD1, but without DNA this stays unchecked. Looked up from germline, CDR1 is SEHNR and CDR2 is FQNEAQ (reference sequence). The CDR3 runs to 15 residues.

This chain links TRBV7-2 with TRBJ2-4; the D gene TCRdb calls, TRBD2, cannot be checked with no DNA. The CDR3 consists of 17 residues. Germline V gives CDR1 SGHTA, CDR2 FQGNSA. The CDR3 sequence is CASSFGSSGRGKNIQYF.

This chain joins TRBV12-3 or TRBV12-4 and TRBJ2-1; as DNA is missing, the TRBD2 call by TCRdb cannot be tested. This CDR3 is built from 13 residues. This CDR3 is CASTEGSLSEQFF.

V is TRBV20-1 and J is TRBJ1-1. CDR1 and CDR2 (germline): DFQATT, SNEGSKA (reference sequence). This CDR3 comprises 14 residues. This CDR3 is CSASKGGGGTEAFF.

The chain uses TRBV28 and TRBJ2-1; lacking DNA, the TRBD1 call made by TCRdb goes unchecked. Germline V CDR1 and CDR2: MDHEN, SYDVKM. This CDR3 contains 15 residues. The CDR3 is CATQGRRGYYNEQFF. The whole variable domain, remainder taken from reference TRBV28 and TRBJ2-1, is DVKVTQSSRYLVKRTGEKVFLECVQDMDHENMFWYRQDPGLGLRLIYFSYDVKMKEKGDIPEGYSVSREKKERFSLILESASTNQTSMYLCATQGRRGYYNEQFFGPGTRLTVL.

The rearrangement uses TRBV7-7 and TRBJ2-5; TCRdb designates TRBD1, a call that cannot be tested without DNA. CDR3 length equals 14 residues. Germline CDR1 reads SSHAT; CDR2 reads FNYEAQ (reference sequence). Here the CDR3 reads CASSPRNRRETQYF. Together with reference TRBV7-7 and TRBJ2-5, the CDR3 gives the full variable domain: GAGVSQSPRYKVTKRGQDVTLRCDPISSHATLYWYQQALGQGPEFLTYFNYEAQPDKSGLPSDRFSAERPEGSISTLTIQRTEQRDSAMYRCASSPRNRRETQYFGPGTRLLVL.

The V call is TRBV7-2, the J call TRBJ1-5; TCRdb indicates TRBD1, and absent DNA this call remains unverified. The CDR3 extends over 15 amino acids. Per the germline V gene, CDR1 is SGHTA and CDR2 is FQGNSA. CDR3 in amino acids: CASSSRQGERQPQHF.

This chain uses TRBV12-3 or TRBV12-4 with TRBJ1-3; TCRdb lists TRBD1, though no DNA is available to test this call. This CDR3 is 14 amino acids long. The CDR3 reads CASSRDTSGNTIYF.

The chain carries TRBV7-3 and TRBJ2-3; TCRdb outputs TRBD1, but without DNA this stays unchecked. This CDR3 comprises 16 residues. Germline CDR1 is SGHTA and CDR2 is FQGTGA. The chain's CDR3 is CASSLGSGDRTDTQYF.

The rearrangement links TRBV30 to TRBJ1-2; TCRdb outputs TRBD1, but without DNA this stays unchecked. The CDR3 runs 13 residues. CDR1 and CDR2 from the germline V gene are GTSNPN and SVGIG (reference sequence). The CDR3 spells CAWISEGGYGYTF.

The chain carries TRBV7-2 and TRBJ1-4; TCRdb lists TRBD1, though no DNA is available to test this call. The CDR3 length is 16 residues. Per the germline V gene, CDR1 is SGHTA and CDR2 is FQGNSA. The CDR3 here is CASSLAQGQTNEKLFF.

The rearrangement joins TRBV15 to TRBJ2-5; absent DNA, TCRdb's TRBD1 call cannot be checked. Germline V gene lookup returns CDR1 LNHNV and CDR2 YYDKDF (reference sequence). The CDR3 extends over 20 amino acids. The CDR3 loop is CATSTYPVLNSGHERETQYF.